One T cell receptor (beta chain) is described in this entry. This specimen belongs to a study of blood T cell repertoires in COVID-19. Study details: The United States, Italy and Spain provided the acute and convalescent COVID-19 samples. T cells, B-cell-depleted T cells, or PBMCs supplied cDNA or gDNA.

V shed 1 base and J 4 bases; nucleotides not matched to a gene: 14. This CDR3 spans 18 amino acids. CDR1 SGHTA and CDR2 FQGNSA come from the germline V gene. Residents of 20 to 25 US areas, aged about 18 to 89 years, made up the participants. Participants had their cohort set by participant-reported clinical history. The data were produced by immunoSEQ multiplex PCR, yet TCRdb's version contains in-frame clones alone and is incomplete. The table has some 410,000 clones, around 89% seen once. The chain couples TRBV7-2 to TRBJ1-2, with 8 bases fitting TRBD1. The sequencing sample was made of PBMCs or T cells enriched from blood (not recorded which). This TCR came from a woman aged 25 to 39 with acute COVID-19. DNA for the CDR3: TGTGCCAGCAGCTTAGGGAGGATCCCGGGACAGGACACCTATGGCTACACCTTC. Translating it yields CASSLGRIPGQDTYGYTF.